The clone carrying this T cell receptor (beta chain) appeared many times. For bulk TCR libraries, previously described methods and listed TCR primers were used. TCRdb reanalysed the PCR reads using MiXCR and keeps one entry per CDR3 protein. The table lists 97,000 or so distinct CDR3 sequences, about 35% of them singletons. CDR1 is MDHEN and CDR2 is SYDVKM in the germline V gene. CDR3 length: 14 residues. The V end was cut by 3 bases, the J end by 9 bases, with 15 bases between. This sample is drawn from a study of molecular identifiers for immune sequencing clone quantification. The sequencing sample was made of naive CD8+ T cells from blood, with Jurkat cell RNA spiked in. Subset in this sample: FACS-sorted CD8+CD4-CCR7+CD45RA+ naive T cells. The gene calls are TRBV28 and TRBJ1-5; no clear D gene. This clonotype was obtained from a human donor in good health. Some libraries in this study had Jurkat cell RNA spiked in. For the CDR3, the DNA is TGTGCCAGCAGTTTGACGGGTCACCAAGGGCCCCAGCATTTT. The encoded protein is CASSLTGHQGPQHF. The complete variable domain, with remaining parts taken from reference TRBV28 and TRBJ1-5, reads DVKVTQSSRYLVKRTGEKVFLECVQDMDHENMFWYRQDPGLGLRLIYFSYDVKMKEKGDIPEGYSVSREKKERFSLILESASTNQTSMYLCASSLTGHQGPQHFGDGTRLSIL.